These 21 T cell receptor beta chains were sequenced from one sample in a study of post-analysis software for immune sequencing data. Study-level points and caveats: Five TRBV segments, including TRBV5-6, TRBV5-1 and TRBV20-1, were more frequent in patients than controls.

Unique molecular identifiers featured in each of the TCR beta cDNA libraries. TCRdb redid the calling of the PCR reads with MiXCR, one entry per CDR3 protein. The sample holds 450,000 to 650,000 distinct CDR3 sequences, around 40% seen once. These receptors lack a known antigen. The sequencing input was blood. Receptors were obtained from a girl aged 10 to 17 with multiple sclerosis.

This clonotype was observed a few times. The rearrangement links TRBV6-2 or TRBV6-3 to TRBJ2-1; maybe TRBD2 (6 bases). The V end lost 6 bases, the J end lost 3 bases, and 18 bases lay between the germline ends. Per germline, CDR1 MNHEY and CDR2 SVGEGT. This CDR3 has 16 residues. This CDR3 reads CASRAAGASDYNEQFF. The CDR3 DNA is TGTGCCAGCAGAGCTGCCGGGGCTAGCGACTACAATGAGCAGTTCTTC.

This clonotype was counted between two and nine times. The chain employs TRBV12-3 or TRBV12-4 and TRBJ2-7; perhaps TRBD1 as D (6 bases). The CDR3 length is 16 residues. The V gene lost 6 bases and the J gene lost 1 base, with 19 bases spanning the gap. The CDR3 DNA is TGTGCCAGCAGCAAGATCGCATTAGGACAGTCCTACGAGCAGTACTTC. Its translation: CASSKIALGQSYEQYF.

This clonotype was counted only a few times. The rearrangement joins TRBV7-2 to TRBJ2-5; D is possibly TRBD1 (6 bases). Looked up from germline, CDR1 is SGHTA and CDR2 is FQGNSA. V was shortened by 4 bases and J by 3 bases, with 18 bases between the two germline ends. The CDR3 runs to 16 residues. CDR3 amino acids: CASSSLGQSVKETQYF. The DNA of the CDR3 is TGTGCCAGCAGCTCTCTCGGACAGTCAGTCAAAGAGACCCAGTACTTC.

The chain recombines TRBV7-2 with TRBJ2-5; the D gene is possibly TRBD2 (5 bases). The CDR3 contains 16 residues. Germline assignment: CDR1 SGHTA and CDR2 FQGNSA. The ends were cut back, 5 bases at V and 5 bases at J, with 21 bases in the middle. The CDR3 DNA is TGTGCCAGCAGCCAAGGACTTGTGTGGGCTTCCGAGACCCAGTACTTC. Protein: CASSQGLVWASETQYF.

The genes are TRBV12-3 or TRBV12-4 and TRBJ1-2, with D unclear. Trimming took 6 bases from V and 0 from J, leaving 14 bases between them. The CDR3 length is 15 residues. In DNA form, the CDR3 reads TGTGCCAGCAGCTTTGGAGGTCCTACTAACTATGGCTACACCTTC. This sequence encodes CASSFGGPTNYGYTF.

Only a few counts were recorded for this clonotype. CDR3 bases: TGTGCCAGCAGTTACTTAGGCGCTTTCTTT. Translation gives CASSYLGAFF. The rearrangement links TRBV6-5 to TRBJ1-1; D gene unclear. The CDR3 runs to 10 residues. Per germline, CDR1 MNHEY and CDR2 SVGAGI. Trimming shortened V by 1 base and J by 11 bases, and 5 bases separated the two germline ends.

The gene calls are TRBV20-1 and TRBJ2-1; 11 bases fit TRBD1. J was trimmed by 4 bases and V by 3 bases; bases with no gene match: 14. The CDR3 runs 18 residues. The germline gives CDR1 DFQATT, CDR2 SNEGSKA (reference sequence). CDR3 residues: CSARKRTGGTFLYNEQFF. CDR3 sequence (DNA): TGCAGTGCTAGGAAACGGACAGGGGGCACTTTCCTATACAATGAGCAGTTCTTC.

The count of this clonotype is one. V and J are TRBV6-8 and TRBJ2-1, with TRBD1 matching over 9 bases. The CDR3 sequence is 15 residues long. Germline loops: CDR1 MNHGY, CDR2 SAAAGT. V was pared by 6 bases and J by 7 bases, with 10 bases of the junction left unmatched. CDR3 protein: CASRRWTGDGNEQFF. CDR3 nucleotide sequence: TGTGCCAGCAGGAGATGGACAGGGGATGGAAATGAGCAGTTCTTC.

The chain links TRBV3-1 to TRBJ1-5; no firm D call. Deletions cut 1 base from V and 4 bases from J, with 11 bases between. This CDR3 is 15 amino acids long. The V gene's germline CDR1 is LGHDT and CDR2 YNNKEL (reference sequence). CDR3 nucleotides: TGTGCCAGCAGCCAAGGCGGTTTAGGAAATCAGCCCCAGCATTTT. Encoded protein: CASSQGGLGNQPQHF. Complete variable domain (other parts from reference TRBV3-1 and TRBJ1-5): DTAVSQTPKYLVTQMGNDKSIKCEQNLGHDTMYWYKQDSKKFLKIMFSYNNKELIINETVPNRFSPKSPDKAHLNLHINSLELGDSAVYFCASSQGGLGNQPQHFGDGTRLSIL.

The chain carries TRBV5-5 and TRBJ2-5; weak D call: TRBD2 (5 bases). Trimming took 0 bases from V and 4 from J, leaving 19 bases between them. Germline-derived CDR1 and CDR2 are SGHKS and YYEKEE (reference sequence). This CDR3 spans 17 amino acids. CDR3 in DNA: TGTGCCAGCAGCTTGGGGATGGTAGTGGTAGCGAGAGAGACCCAGTACTTC. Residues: CASSLGMVVVARETQYF.

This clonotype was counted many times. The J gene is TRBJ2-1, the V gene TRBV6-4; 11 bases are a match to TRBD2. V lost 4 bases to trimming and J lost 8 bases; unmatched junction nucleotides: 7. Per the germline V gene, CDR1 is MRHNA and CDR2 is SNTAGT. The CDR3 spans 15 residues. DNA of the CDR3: TGTGCCAGCAGTGGGATAGCGGGGGGGCAAGATGAGCAGTTCTTC. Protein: CASSGIAGGQDEQFF.

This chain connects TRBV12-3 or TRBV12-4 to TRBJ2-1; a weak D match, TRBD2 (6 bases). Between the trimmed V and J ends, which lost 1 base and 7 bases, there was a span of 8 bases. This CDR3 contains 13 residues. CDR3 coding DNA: TGTGCCAGCAGTTTAGAACGGGGGAATGAGCAGTTCTTC. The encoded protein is CASSLERGNEQFF.

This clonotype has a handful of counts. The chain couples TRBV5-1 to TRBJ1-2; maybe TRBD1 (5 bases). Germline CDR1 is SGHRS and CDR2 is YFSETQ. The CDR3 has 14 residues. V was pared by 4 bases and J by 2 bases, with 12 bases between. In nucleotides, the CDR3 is TGCGCCAGCAGCCCCCCCGACAGAAACTATGGCTACACCTTC. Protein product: CASSPPDRNYGYTF.

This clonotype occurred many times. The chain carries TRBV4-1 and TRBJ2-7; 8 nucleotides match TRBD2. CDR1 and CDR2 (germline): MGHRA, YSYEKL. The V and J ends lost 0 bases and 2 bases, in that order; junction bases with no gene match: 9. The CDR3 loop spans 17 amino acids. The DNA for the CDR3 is TGCGCCAGCAGCCAAGATGGAAGCGGGGGTGACACCTACGAGCAGTACTTC. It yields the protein CASSQDGSGGDTYEQYF.

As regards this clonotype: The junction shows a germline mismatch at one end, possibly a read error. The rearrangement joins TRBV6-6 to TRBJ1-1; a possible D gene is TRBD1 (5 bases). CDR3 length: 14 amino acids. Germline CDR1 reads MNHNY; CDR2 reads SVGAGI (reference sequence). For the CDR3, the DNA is TGTGCCGGCAGTTACTCTCGGCAGGGTAGTGAAGCTTTCTTT. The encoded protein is CAGSYSRQGSEAFF.

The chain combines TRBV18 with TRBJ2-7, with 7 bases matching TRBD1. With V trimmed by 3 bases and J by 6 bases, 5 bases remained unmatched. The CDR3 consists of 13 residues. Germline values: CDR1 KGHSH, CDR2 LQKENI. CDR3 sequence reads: CASSPYRGREQYF. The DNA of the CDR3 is TGTGCCAGCTCACCCTACAGGGGCCGCGAGCAGTACTTC.

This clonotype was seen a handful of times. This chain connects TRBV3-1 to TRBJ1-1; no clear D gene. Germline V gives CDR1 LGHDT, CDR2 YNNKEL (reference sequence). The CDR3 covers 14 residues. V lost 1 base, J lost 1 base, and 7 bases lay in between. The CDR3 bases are TGTGCCAGCAGCCAAGGACGGCAGAACACTGAAGCTTTCTTT. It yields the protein CASSQGRQNTEAFF.

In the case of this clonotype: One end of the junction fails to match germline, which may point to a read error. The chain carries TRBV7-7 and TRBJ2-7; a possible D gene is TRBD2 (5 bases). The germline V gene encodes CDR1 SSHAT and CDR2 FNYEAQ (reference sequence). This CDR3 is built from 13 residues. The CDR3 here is CASSPLEGREQYF. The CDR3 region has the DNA TGTGCTAGCAGCCCCCTCGAGGGTAGAGAGCAGTACTTC. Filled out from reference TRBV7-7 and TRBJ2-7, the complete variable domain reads GAGVSQSPRYKVTKRGQDVTLRCDPISSHATLYWYQQALGQGPEFLTYFNYEAQPDKSGLPSDRFSAERPEGSISTLTIQRTEQRDSAMYRCASSPLEGREQYFGPGTRLTVT.

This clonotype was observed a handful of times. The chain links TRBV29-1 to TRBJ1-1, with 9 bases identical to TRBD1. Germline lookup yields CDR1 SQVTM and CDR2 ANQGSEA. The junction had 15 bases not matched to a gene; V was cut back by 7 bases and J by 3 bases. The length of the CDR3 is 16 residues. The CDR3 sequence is CSGKSRDRAGHTEAFF. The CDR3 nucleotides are TGCAGCGGGAAATCCCGGGACAGGGCAGGGCACACTGAAGCTTTCTTT.

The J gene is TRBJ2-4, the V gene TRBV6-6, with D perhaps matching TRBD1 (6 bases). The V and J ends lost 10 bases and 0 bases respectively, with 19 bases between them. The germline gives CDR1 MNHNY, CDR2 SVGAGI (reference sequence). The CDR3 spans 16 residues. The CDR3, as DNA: TGTGCCACGGGAAATATAGGACAGACAGCCAAAAACATTCAGTACTTC. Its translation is CATGNIGQTAKNIQYF.

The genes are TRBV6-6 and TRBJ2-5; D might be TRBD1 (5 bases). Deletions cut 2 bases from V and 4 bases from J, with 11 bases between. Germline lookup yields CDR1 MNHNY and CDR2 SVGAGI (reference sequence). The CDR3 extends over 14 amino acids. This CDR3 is CASSYGGRVETQYF. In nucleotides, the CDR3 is TGTGCCAGCAGTTACGGCGGCAGGGTAGAGACCCAGTACTTC.